This T cell receptor beta chain was captured by sequencing in a study of cytomegalovirus exposure and HLA in healthy donors. Germline V gene sequence: CDR1 SGHTA, CDR2 FQGNSA. V was shortened by 4 bases and J by 8 bases, with 14 bases between the two germline ends. This CDR3 has 13 residues. 60 Vbeta and 13 Jbeta primers were used in PCR. Clones were sequenced by immunoSEQ multiplex PCR, and TCRdb holds only the in-frame ones, with some missing. The sample includes 250,000 or so clones, around 90% of them seen just once. The receptor comes from a girl aged 2-10 years in good health and CMV-seronegative. This chain joins TRBV7-2 and TRBJ1-1; D is possibly TRBD1 (5 bases). The sequenced material came from PBMCs. CDR3: CASSSFLTVEAFF. Here the CDR3 DNA reads TGTGCCAGCAGCTCCTTCTTGACAGTAGAAGCTTTCTTT.